This is a list of T cell receptor beta chains from one sample in a study of OX40 agonist ivuxolimab in advanced cancers. Measured with immunoSEQ multiplex PCR; TCRdb has only the in-frame clones, and not every one. The table shows about 83,000 clones, with approximately 84% occurring only once. This material consisted of CD4+ or CD8+ T cells sorted from blood, taken in a trial of the OX40 agonist ivuxolimab. These TCRs come from an adult with an advanced solid tumor such as melanoma, head and neck, liver or kidney cancer. The conserved cysteine and the conserved F or W are not part of the CDR3 here. Fields, in order: CDR3 protein, D gene, V gene. A D gene is named only where the DNA matches it firmly.

ASSLRETNEKLF - TRBV5-1
ASSLYTDYGYT - TRBV5-1
SVTSGLDSYNEQF TRBD2 TRBV29-1
AWSVIAGNYGYT - TRBV30
ASSLGRTSETDTQY TRBD2 TRBV11-3
ASITRYRGNRRGEQF TRBD1 TRBV27
ASSLEGQPSDTQY - TRBV5-1
ASSRGSGYGYT - TRBV25-1
ASSPGVGDAQTQY - TRBV27
ASGFGAAQEQF - TRBV12-5
ASRPGTDYEKLF - TRBV5-1
ASSLRPGGNIQY - TRBV5-1
ASSQDWGGMGWHEQY TRBD2 TRBV14
ASSQDSSYNSPLH - TRBV4-3
ASSIAGYNEQF - TRBV6-1
ASRYPPNTGELF - TRBV19
ASSQRGTSWDEQF TRBD2 TRBV4-3
ASSYFGGDDFYEQY - TRBV6-5
ASSLDYEAF - TRBV5-1
ASSLAGNEQY - TRBV11-2
ASSRPPNSYEQY - TRBV7-2
ASESASYEQY - TRBV7-9
ASSWDWLLGETQY - TRBV5-5
ASSVASNYGYT - TRBV19
ASSIDRLTGNEQF - TRBV19
ASSPRGYNEQF - TRBV5-1
ASSWTGGSAF TRBD1 TRBV2
AWSVRDTLEAF - TRBV30
ASSELGLAGIYNEQF TRBD2 TRBV10-1
ASSLLLRTSASNEQF TRBD2 TRBV7-9
ASSGTYRNTEAF - TRBV2
ASSSVRVANTEAF - TRBV5-5
ASSMGQGYEQY TRBD1 TRBV19
ASSQDRDWWGETQY - TRBV14